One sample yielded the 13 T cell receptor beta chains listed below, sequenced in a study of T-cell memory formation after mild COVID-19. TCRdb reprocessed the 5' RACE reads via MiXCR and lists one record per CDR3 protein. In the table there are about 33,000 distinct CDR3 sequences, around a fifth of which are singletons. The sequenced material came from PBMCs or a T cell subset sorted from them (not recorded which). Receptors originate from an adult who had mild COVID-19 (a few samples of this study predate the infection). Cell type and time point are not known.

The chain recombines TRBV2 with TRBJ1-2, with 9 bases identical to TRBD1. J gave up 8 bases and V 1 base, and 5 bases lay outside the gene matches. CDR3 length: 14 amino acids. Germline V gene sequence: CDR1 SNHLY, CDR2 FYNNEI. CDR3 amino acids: CASSEGTGVGGYTF. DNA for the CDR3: TGTGCCAGCAGTGAAGGGACAGGGGTCGGAGGCTACACCTTC.

DNA of the CDR3: TGTGCCAGCTCCCCCGCGGGTGAGCAGTTCTTC. Translating gives CASSPAGEQFF. V is TRBV18 and J is TRBJ2-1; possible D gene TRBD2, 5 bases. Trimming stripped 6 bases from V and 9 bases from J, with 9 bases between. This CDR3 comprises 11 residues. CDR1 is KGHSH, CDR2 LQKENI, per germline. The complete variable domain, with remaining parts taken from reference TRBV18 and TRBJ2-1, reads NAGVMQNPRHLVRRRGQEARLRCSPMKGHSHVYWYRQLPEEGLKFMVYLQKENIIDESGMPKERFSAEFPKEGPSILRIQQVVRGDSAAYFCASSPAGEQFFGPGTRLTVL.

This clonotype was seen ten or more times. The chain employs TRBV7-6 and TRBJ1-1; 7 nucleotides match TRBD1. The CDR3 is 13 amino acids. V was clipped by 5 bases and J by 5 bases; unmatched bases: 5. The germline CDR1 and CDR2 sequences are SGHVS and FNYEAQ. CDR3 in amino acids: CASSQIQGTEAFF. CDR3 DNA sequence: TGTGCCAGCAGCCAGATACAGGGGACTGAAGCTTTCTTT.

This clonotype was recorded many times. The CDR3 nucleotides read TGTGCCAGCAGCTTAACCCGCGCGAGTAGCGGGAGGGCCTCCGCTCTCCCCTACGAGCAGTACTTC. This encodes CASSLTRASSGRASALPYEQYF. The J gene is TRBJ2-7, the V gene TRBV7-8; 11 nucleotides align to TRBD2. After removal of 2 bases from V and 2 bases from J, the junction contained 23 bases not matched to a gene. The CDR3 is 22 residues long. Germline V gene lookup returns CDR1 SGHVS and CDR2 FQNEAQ.

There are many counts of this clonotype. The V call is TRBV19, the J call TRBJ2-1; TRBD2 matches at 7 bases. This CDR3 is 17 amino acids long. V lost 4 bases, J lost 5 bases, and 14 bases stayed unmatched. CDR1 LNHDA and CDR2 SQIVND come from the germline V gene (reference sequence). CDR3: CASSKRGSGLEDNEQFF. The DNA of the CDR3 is TGTGCCAGTAGTAAAAGGGGTTCCGGACTAGAAGACAATGAGCAGTTCTTC.

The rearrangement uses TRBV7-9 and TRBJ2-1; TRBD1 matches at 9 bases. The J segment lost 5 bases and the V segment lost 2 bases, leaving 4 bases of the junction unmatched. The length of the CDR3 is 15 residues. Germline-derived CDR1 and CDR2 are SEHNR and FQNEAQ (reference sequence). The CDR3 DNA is TGTGCCAGCAGCTTATGGGGACAGGGCCACAATGAGCAGTTCTTC. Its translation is CASSLWGQGHNEQFF.

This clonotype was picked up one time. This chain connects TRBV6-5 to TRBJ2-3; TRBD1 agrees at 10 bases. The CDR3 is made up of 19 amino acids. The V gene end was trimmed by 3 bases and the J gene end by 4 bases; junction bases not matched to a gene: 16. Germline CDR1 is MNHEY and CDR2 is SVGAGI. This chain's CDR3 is CASSYRPGTGESRPDTQYF. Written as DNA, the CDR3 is TGTGCCAGCAGTTATCGTCCGGGGACAGGGGAATCAAGGCCAGATACGCAGTATTTT.

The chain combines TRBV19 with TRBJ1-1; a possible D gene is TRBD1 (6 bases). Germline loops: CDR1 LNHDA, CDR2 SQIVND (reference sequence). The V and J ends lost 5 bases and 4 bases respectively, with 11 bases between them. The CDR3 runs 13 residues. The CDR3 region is CASSWGAVTEAFF. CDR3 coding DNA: TGTGCCAGTAGTTGGGGGGCCGTCACTGAAGCTTTCTTT.

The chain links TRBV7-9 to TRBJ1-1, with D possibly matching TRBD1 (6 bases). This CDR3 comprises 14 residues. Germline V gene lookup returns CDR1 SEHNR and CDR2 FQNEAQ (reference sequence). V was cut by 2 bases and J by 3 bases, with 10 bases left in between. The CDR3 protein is CASSLQGIDTEAFF. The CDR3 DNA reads TGTGCCAGCAGCTTACAGGGGATCGACACTGAAGCTTTCTTT.

This chain's CDR3 is CSVAGTGRNTEAFF. For the CDR3, the DNA is TGCAGCGTCGCCGGGACAGGACGGAACACTGAAGCTTTCTTT. The chain carries TRBV29-1 and TRBJ1-1; 8 nucleotides align to TRBD1. Germline-derived CDR1 and CDR2 are SQVTM and ANQGSEA. There are 14 residues in the CDR3. The V and J ends lost 6 bases and 1 base, in that order; junction bases with no gene match: 7.

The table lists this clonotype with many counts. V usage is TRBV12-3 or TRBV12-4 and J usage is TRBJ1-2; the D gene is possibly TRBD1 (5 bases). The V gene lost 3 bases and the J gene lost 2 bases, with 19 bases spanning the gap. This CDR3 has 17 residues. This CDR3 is CASSLTLGRAANYGYTF. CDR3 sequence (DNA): TGTGCCAGCAGTTTGACCTTGGGACGGGCAGCGAACTATGGCTACACCTTC.

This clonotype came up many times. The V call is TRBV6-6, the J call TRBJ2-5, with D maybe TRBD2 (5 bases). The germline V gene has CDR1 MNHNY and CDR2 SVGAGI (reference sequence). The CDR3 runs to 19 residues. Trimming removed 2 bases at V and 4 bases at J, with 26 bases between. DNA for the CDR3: TGTGCCAGCAGTTACGGCCTACCTACCGGGGTTCGGAGGAGAGAGACCCAGTACTTC. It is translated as CASSYGLPTGVRRRETQYF.

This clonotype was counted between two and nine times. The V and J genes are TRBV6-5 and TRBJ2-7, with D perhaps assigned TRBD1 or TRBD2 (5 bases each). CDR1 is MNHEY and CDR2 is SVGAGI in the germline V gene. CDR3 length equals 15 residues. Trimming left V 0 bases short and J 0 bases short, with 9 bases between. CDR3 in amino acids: CASSYSAGTSYEQYF. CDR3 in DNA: TGTGCCAGCAGTTACTCGGCCGGGACCTCCTACGAGCAGTACTTC.